Detailed here is one TCR beta chain. CDR1 is SGHDN, CDR2 FVKESK, per germline. CDR3 length equals 14 residues. These data come from a study of T cells expressing NK-cell markers. Study overall: Repertoires of TCR beta were obtained from T cells sorted as CD3+CD56+NKG2C+, CD3+CD56+NKG2C- and CD3+CD56-NKG2C+.

With the 5' RACE reads reprocessed, TCRdb shows one record per CDR3 protein and no DNA. The listing contains approximately 150,000 distinct CDR3 sequences. The sequence came from a man in his late teens or twenties in good health. The genes are TRBV14 and TRBJ2-1. The specimen sequenced was blood T cells: a sorted CD56 or NKG2C T cell subset, CD4+ or CD8+ T cells, or bulk PBMC T cells (not recorded which). CDR3 protein: CASSQDTALFEQFF.